Listed here is a single TCR beta chain. This receptor's antigen is unknown. Base qualities are missing; no much larger clone stands one base away. The data were taken from a study of blood T cell repertoires in COVID-19 (TCRdb year 2020). In terms of the full investigation: Samples covering the acute and convalescent phases of COVID-19 were provided by collaborators in the United States, Italy and Spain. The prospective study material was composed of cDNA or gDNA derived from T cells, B-cell-depleted T cells, or PBMCs. The dataset comprised deeply sampled blood TCRbeta repertoires from subjects exposed to, actively infected with, or recovered from COVID-19. The repertoires were released in a freely available public database meant as a resource for research on the immune response to SARS-CoV-2. Samples came from the ongoing ImmuneRACE study (first 160 participants) plus 1,254 subjects from 6 global collaborators. The sample metadata nearly always contained a de-identified subject ID, COVID-19 status, age in years and sex. Where available, HLA class I and class II types were taken from metadata supplied by the sample provider and were not determined by assay-based typing. Paper-wide results and their limitations: The quantity of clinical and demographic metadata differed by source and by participant and was supplied without curation.

The immunoSEQ Assay, a bias-controlled multiplex PCR, was used to amplify TCRbeta CDR3 regions from genomic DNA. Under the source paper's analysis protocol: Within the assay, amplification of reference gene primers was used to estimate how many nucleated cells each sample contained. To quantify the absolute abundance of each unique TCRbeta CDR3 rearrangement, sequence reads were collapsed and filtered. For each sample, productive Simpson clonality was calculated as the square root of Simpson's diversity index over productive rearrangements. TCRdb limited this immuneACCESS table to in-frame rearrangements with V and J called. A share of clones is missing; checked studies link under half to unresolved V genes, and the rest is unexplained. That table gives V, J and clone size, and the DNA gave D and trimming. This sample holds some 30,000 clones; 88% were observed only once. Over 25% of the sample comes from the top ten.

The germline V gene (reference sequence) specifies MNHEY as CDR1 and SMNVEV as CDR2. Reading from cysteine to phenylalanine, the CDR3 counts 16 amino acids. The CDR3 DNA has 48 bases and is translated from base 1. V has 5 bases trimmed and J has 4 bases trimmed; junction bases matching no gene number 6. The collaborating institutions used their own protocols to collect whole blood in K2EDTA tubes. For TCRbeta analysis, collaborators shipped samples in one of three forms: frozen whole blood, isolated PBMCs, or DNA extracted from either of those sample types. This clonotype was sampled from a human donor in a cohort sampled during active COVID-19. Sequencing used peripheral blood. Recombination linked TRBV27 to TRBJ2-3, and TRBD2 matches 13 of the central bases. CDR3 loop: CASSPRTSGGPDTQYF. The nucleotides read TGTGCCAGCAGTCCCCGGACTAGCGGGGGACCAGATACGCAGTATTTT.